The 3 T cell receptor beta chains listed next were all sequenced from one sample in a study of T cells in tuberculosis. The table came from immunoSEQ multiplex PCR; TCRdb's copy has only in-frame clones and leaves some out. The data hold approximately 88,000 clones, with roughly 90% observed a single time. After thawing and overnight rest, PBMC were stained with GMM-loaded CD1B tetramer, viability dye and anti-CD3 for sorting. C32 glucose monomycolate from Rhodococcus equi was loaded onto the CD1B tetramers. The sample consisted of CD1b-GMM tetramer-negative cells sorted from PBMCs. These receptors were collected from an adult woman with latent tuberculosis.

The rearrangement joins TRBV23-1 to TRBJ2-1; 8 bases are a match to TRBD1. TRBV23-1 is placed among ORFs of uncertain function. J gave up 9 bases and V 3 bases, and 4 bases lay outside the gene matches. CDR3 length: 13 amino acids. The CDR3 spells CASSHFRGPEQFF. The CDR3 nucleotides are TGCGCCAGCAGTCACTTCAGGGGGCCTGAGCAGTTCTTC.

The chain uses TRBV5-1 and TRBJ1-1; D ambiguous. CDR1 is SGHRS and CDR2 is YFSETQ in the germline V gene. The CDR3 length is 13 residues. V was trimmed by 3 bases and J by 7 bases, leaving 13 bases between them. The DNA for the CDR3 is TGCGCCAGCAGCTGGAATCAACGGGGTGAAGCTTTCTTT. Translating it yields CASSWNQRGEAFF.

This chain links TRBV6-5 with TRBJ1-5; D might be TRBD1 (5 bases). Per germline, CDR1 MNHEY and CDR2 SVGAGI. Trimming shortened V by 2 bases and J by 2 bases, and 10 bases separated the two germline ends. The CDR3 runs 15 residues. The CDR3 DNA reads as TGTGCCAGCAGTTACACCAGGGCCGGCAATCAGCCCCAGCATTTT. It translates to CASSYTRAGNQPQHF.